The 30 T cell receptor beta chains given below trace back to one sample, sequenced in a study of blood T cells in healthy people across ages. Together with a sample-barcoded 5' primer, a J-beta primer mix was included in a second PCR lasting roughly 6 to 12 cycles. TCRdb passed the 5' RACE reads through MiXCR, listing each CDR3 protein once. The sample includes hundreds of thousands of distinct CDR3 sequences, around 30% of them seen just once. Sequenced material: blood. The receptors derive from a woman of 80 years or more in good health.

The V and J genes are TRBV18 and TRBJ2-7; 10 bases are a match to TRBD1. This CDR3 is built from 16 residues. Germline V gene data show CDR1 as KGHSH and CDR2 as LQKENI. The J segment lost 4 bases and the V segment lost 2 bases, leaving 8 bases of the junction unmatched. Written as DNA, the CDR3 is TGTGCCAGCTCACCATTGAGACAGGGGGCGAGGTACGAGCAGTACTTC. It translates to CASSPLRQGARYEQYF. Full variable domain (outside the CDR3, taken from reference TRBV18 and TRBJ2-7): NAGVMQNPRHLVRRRGQEARLRCSPMKGHSHVYWYRQLPEEGLKFMVYLQKENIIDESGMPKERFSAEFPKEGPSILRIQQVVRGDSAAYFCASSPLRQGARYEQYFGPGTRLTVT.

This clonotype was recorded at least ten times. The CDR3 reads CASSSQGSAQETQYF. CDR3 DNA: TGTGCCAGCAGTTCCCAGGGTTCCGCACAAGAGACCCAGTACTTC. The chain recombines TRBV12-3 or TRBV12-4 with TRBJ2-5, with D possibly being TRBD1 (5 bases). V dropped 4 bases and J dropped 2 bases, with 14 bases sitting between them. The length of the CDR3 is 15 residues.

Comments on this clonotype: With a much larger clone just one base away, this may be a read error. The genes are TRBV20-1 and TRBJ2-7, with D possibly matching TRBD1 (6 bases). The CDR3 length is 14 residues. Per the germline V gene, CDR1 is DFQATT and CDR2 is SNEGSKA (reference sequence). Trimming stripped 1 base from V and 4 bases from J, with 14 bases between. CDR3 region: CSARGGTRTYEQYF. DNA of the CDR3: TGCAGTGCTAGAGGTGGGACACGAACTTACGAGCAGTACTTC.

This clonotype was observed a single time. The V gene is TRBV20-1, the J gene TRBJ2-2; TRBD1 agrees at 8 bases. CDR1 and CDR2 from the germline V gene are DFQATT and SNEGSKA (reference sequence). V dropped 2 bases and J dropped 1; count of bases not matched to a gene: 6. This CDR3 is 16 amino acids long. The CDR3 is CSARSRQGMNTGELFF. CDR3 coding DNA: TGCAGTGCTAGATCGAGACAGGGGATGAACACCGGGGAGCTGTTTTTT.

Ten or more counts support this clonotype. CDR3: CASSSYYNEQFF. The CDR3 coding sequence is TGTGCCAGCAGCTCGTACTACAATGAGCAGTTCTTC. The rearrangement links TRBV11-2 to TRBJ2-1, with D uncertain. The CDR3 totals 12 residues. V was trimmed by 4 bases and J by 3 bases, leaving 4 bases between them. Germline CDR1 SGHAT, CDR2 FQNNGV.

In this sample, this clonotype turned up many times. V is TRBV6-4 and J is TRBJ1-2; TRBD1 matches 12 bases. Losses at the gene ends were 6 bases for V and 4 bases for J; bases not matched to a gene: 6. Germline lookup yields CDR1 MRHNA and CDR2 SNTAGT. This CDR3 is 15 amino acids long. CDR3 residues: CASRPGTGGFYGYTF. DNA of the CDR3: TGTGCCAGCAGGCCCGGGACAGGGGGCTTCTATGGCTACACCTTC.

This clonotype has a handful of counts. This clone may be a read error of a much larger clone one base away. This chain links TRBV12-3 or TRBV12-4 with TRBJ2-1; D is perhaps TRBD1 (6 bases). V was shortened by 4 bases and J by 8 bases, with 15 bases between the two germline ends. The CDR3 runs to 14 residues. The CDR3 here is CASSSNTRGHEQFF. CDR3 in DNA: TGTGCCAGCAGTTCGAACACCAGGGGTCATGAGCAGTTCTTC.

This clonotype occurred once. The chain carries TRBV12-3 or TRBV12-4 and TRBJ2-3; TRBD2 matches at 7 bases. J lost 4 bases, V lost 6 bases, and 13 bases had no gene match. This CDR3 has 16 residues. CDR3 in DNA: TGTGCCAGCAGCCGCTCTAGCGGAGTGAGAGCAGATACGCAGTATTTT. This codes for CASSRSSGVRADTQYF.

V and J are TRBV2 and TRBJ1-2; D possibly corresponds to TRBD1 (5 bases). The V and J ends lost 3 bases and 0 bases respectively, with 8 bases between them. The CDR3 loop spans 14 amino acids. Germline V CDR1 and CDR2: SNHLY, FYNNEI. In nucleotides, the CDR3 is TGTGCCAGCAGTGAGGGGCCCCCTAACTATGGCTACACCTTC. It yields the protein CASSEGPPNYGYTF.

This clonotype was detected only a few times. CDR3: CASSRLETQFF. The CDR3 DNA follows: TGTGCCAGCAGCCGATTGGAGACCCAGTTCTTC. The chain carries TRBV14 and TRBJ2-1; D uncertain. Per the germline V gene, CDR1 is SGHDN and CDR2 is FVKESK. The CDR3 runs 11 residues. Trimming left V 4 bases short and J 13 bases short, with 11 bases between.

This clonotype has more than one count but fewer than ten. The chain uses TRBV20-1 and TRBJ1-1; TRBD1 aligns across 8 bases. CDR1 and CDR2 (germline): DFQATT, SNEGSKA (reference sequence). V shed 4 bases and J 0 bases; nucleotides not matched to a gene: 1. CDR3 size: 13 residues. CDR3 in amino acids: CSAKGQVNTEAFF. DNA of the CDR3: TGCAGTGCTAAGGGACAGGTGAACACTGAAGCTTTCTTT.

This clonotype came up many times. This chain connects TRBV20-1 to TRBJ1-5; TRBD1 aligns across 8 bases. Germline CDR1 DFQATT, CDR2 SNEGSKA (reference sequence). V trimming: 2 bases; J trimming: 2 bases; junction bases outside the gene matches: 5. The CDR3 has 15 amino acids. CDR3: CSARPGQEGNQPQHF. In nucleotides, the CDR3 is TGCAGTGCTAGACCGGGACAGGAGGGCAATCAGCCCCAGCATTTT.

This clonotype has ten or more counts. The J gene is TRBJ2-5, the V gene TRBV5-1, with 7 bases fitting TRBD1. Germline V gene lookup returns CDR1 SGHRS and CDR2 YFSETQ. The CDR3 spans 14 residues. V dropped 2 bases and J dropped 5; count of bases not matched to a gene: 6. CDR3 amino acids: CASSFQDRAETQYF. The CDR3 coding sequence is TGCGCCAGCAGCTTCCAAGACAGGGCGGAGACCCAGTACTTC. Supplemented by reference TRBV5-1 and TRBJ2-5, the full variable domain reads KAGVTQTPRYLIKTRGQQVTLSCSPISGHRSVSWYQQTPGQGLQFLFEYFSETQRNKGNFPGRFSGRQFSNSRSEMNVSTLELGDSALYLCASSFQDRAETQYFGPGTRLLVL.

This clonotype has more than one count but fewer than ten. The DNA of the CDR3 is TGTGCCATCAGTGAGTACCAGCCGGGACAGCCGCCTTTGAAGCAGTACTTC. Translating gives CAISEYQPGQPPLKQYF. V usage is TRBV10-3 and J usage is TRBJ2-7; TRBD1 agrees at 7 bases. The CDR3 has 17 amino acids. V shed 1 base, J shed 8 bases, and the junction held 17 bases outside the gene matches. The V gene's germline CDR1 is ENHRY and CDR2 SYGVKD.

This clonotype was counted a few times. The chain employs TRBV3-1 and TRBJ1-4; D unclear. Germline loops: CDR1 LGHDT, CDR2 YNNKEL (reference sequence). V lost 1 base and J lost 7, with 10 bases in between. The CDR3 covers 14 residues. CDR3 sequence (DNA): TGTGCCAGCAGCCAAGTCGGGGTGGGTGAAAAACTGTTTTTT. It codes for CASSQVGVGEKLFF.

In its sample, this clonotype was seen many times. This chain connects TRBV7-2 to TRBJ2-1; a possible D gene is TRBD2 (5 bases). Trimming stripped 2 bases from V and 9 bases from J, with 8 bases between. The CDR3 spans 12 residues. CDR1 is SGHTA, CDR2 FQGNSA, per germline. CDR3 coding DNA: TGTGCCAGCAGCTTACTAGCAGGTGAGCAGTTCTTC. Translated: CASSLLAGEQFF.

Note on this clonotype: This may stem from a read error, because a much larger clone lies one nucleotide away. The chain joins TRBV9 to TRBJ2-5, with TRBD2 matching over 7 bases. The CDR3 totals 17 residues. Germline CDR1 reads SGDLS; CDR2 reads YYNGEE. The V gene end was trimmed by 0 bases and the J gene end by 2 bases; junction bases not matched to a gene: 10. The CDR3 DNA is TGTGCCAGCAGCGTAGGGGGACGAGCGGGGATACAAGAGACCCAGTACTTC. Protein sequence: CASSVGGRAGIQETQYF. Combining the CDR3 with reference TRBV9 and TRBJ2-5 gives the whole variable domain DSGVTQTPKHLITATGQRVTLRCSPRSGDLSVYWYQQSLDQGLQFLIQYYNGEERAKGNILERFSAQQFPDLHSELNLSSLELGDSALYFCASSVGGRAGIQETQYFGPGTRLLVL.

The chain is built from TRBV15 and TRBJ1-1; TRBD1 matches at 10 bases. The trim removed 3 bases at V and 8 bases at J, leaving 6 bases unmatched. The CDR3 extends over 14 amino acids. CDR1 LNHNV and CDR2 YYDKDF come from the germline V gene (reference sequence). CDR3 sequence reads: CATSSWDRGHEAFF. The CDR3 DNA reads TGTGCCACCAGCAGTTGGGACAGGGGCCACGAAGCTTTCTTT.

The V call is TRBV6-1, the J call TRBJ2-3, with 7 bases fitting TRBD2. Germline V CDR1 and CDR2: MNHNS, SASEGT. The CDR3 spans 19 residues. The trim removed 2 bases at V and 1 base at J, leaving 15 bases unmatched. The CDR3 coding sequence is TGTGCCAGCAGTGAATTTGCGGGAGCACCAGCGGATGGCACAGATACGCAGTATTTT. Its translation is CASSEFAGAPADGTDTQYF.

V and J are TRBV20-1 and TRBJ2-5; D may correspond to TRBD1 or TRBD2 (5 bases each). The J call is uncertain, as TRBJ2-7 better fits the DNA end. From germline, CDR1 is DFQATT and CDR2 SNEGSKA (reference sequence). The CDR3 totals 12 residues. The CDR3 here is CSVVPGLDEQYF. In DNA, the CDR3 is TGCAGTGTGGTCCCGGGGCTCGACGAGCAGTACTTC.

This chain links TRBV12-5 with TRBJ2-7; D unclear. The CDR3 consists of 12 residues. Trimming cost V 3 bases and J 7 bases, with 10 bases left between them. The germline CDR1 and CDR2 sequences are LGHNT and FRNRAP. The CDR3 sequence is CASGFPVGEQYF. Written as DNA, the CDR3 is TGTGCTAGTGGTTTCCCTGTGGGTGAGCAGTACTTC.

As to this clonotype: A much larger clone differs by one base, so this may be a read error. The chain employs TRBV10-3 and TRBJ1-6, with 9 bases lining up with TRBD1. CDR3 length: 14 amino acids. Germline CDR1 is ENHRY and CDR2 is SYGVKD. As DNA, the CDR3 is TGTGCCATCAGACCGGACAGGGGTAACTCACCCCCCCACTTT. Translation: CAIRPDRGNSPPHF.

On this clonotype itself: Its ends do not fully match the called genes, so a read error is possible. The V gene is TRBV29-1, the J gene TRBJ2-3; the D call may be TRBD1 or TRBD2 (6 bases each). This CDR3 contains 14 residues. Per the germline V gene, CDR1 is SQVTM and CDR2 is ANQGSEA. The CDR3 DNA reads as TGCAGCGGTGAAGTCCGGGGGCCGTCAGATACGCAGTATTTT. Protein: CSGEVRGPSDTQYF.

This clonotype occurred many times. A much larger clonotype is one base distant, so this may be a read error. The chain has TRBV11-2 and TRBJ2-5; D is perhaps TRBD2 (6 bases). Trimming pared 1 base from V and 7 bases from J, leaving 19 bases between. CDR1 is SGHAT, CDR2 FQNNGV, per germline. This CDR3 contains 16 residues. CDR3 loop: CASSLGGAGTGGTQYF. DNA of the CDR3: TGTGCCAGCAGCTTAGGTGGGGCCGGGACTGGGGGGACCCAGTACTTC.

There are many counts of this clonotype. The chain carries TRBV6-6 and TRBJ2-5; 8 nucleotides agree with TRBD2. The CDR3 covers 16 residues. The germline CDR1 and CDR2 sequences are MNHNY and SVGAGI (reference sequence). The V gene end was trimmed by 4 bases and the J gene end by 2 bases; junction bases not matched to a gene: 9. CDR3 amino acids: CASSSASGTRQETQYF. As DNA, the CDR3 is TGTGCCAGCAGTTCCGCCTCCGGGACTAGGCAAGAGACCCAGTACTTC.

This clonotype was counted ten times or more. The chain recombines TRBV6-6 with TRBJ2-5, with 11 nucleotides matching TRBD2. Germline trimming cut 5 bases from V and 5 bases from J; bases unmatched to any gene: 10. Germline CDR1 MNHNY, CDR2 SVGAGI (reference sequence). The CDR3 is 16 residues long. CDR3 protein: CASSKRLAGSGETQYF. In DNA, the CDR3 is TGTGCCAGCAGTAAACGACTAGCGGGGAGTGGGGAGACCCAGTACTTC.

The rearrangement links TRBV29-1 to TRBJ1-1; D is unresolved. V lost 4 bases and J lost 5, with 11 bases in between. CDR3 length: 12 residues. The germline V gene has CDR1 SQVTM and CDR2 ANQGSEA. CDR3 coding DNA: TGCAGCGTTGGCAACGGGTGGACTGAAGCTTTCTTT. It codes for CSVGNGWTEAFF.

A remark on this clonotype: A much larger clonotype is one base distant, so this may be a read error. This chain uses TRBV6-5 with TRBJ2-1, with 10 bases identical to TRBD2. The better agreement between TRBJ2-7 and the DNA end casts doubt on the J call. Germline values: CDR1 MNHEY, CDR2 SVGAGI. CDR3 length: 15 residues. CDR3 protein: CASRVTSGVYNEQYF. The CDR3 bases are TGTGCCAGCAGGGTAACTAGCGGGGTCTACAATGAGCAGTACTTC.

The sample holds a few counts of this clonotype. The chain recombines TRBV7-9 with TRBJ2-1; tentative D call: TRBD2 (6 bases). The length of the CDR3 is 14 residues. Trimming stripped 3 bases from V and 6 bases from J, with 12 bases between. The germline gives CDR1 SEHNR, CDR2 FQNEAQ (reference sequence). The CDR3 region has the DNA TGTGCCAGCAGCTTGAGTACTAGCATCAATGAGCAGTTCTTC. This codes for CASSLSTSINEQFF.

As to this clonotype: A much larger clone lies one base from this, so it may be a read error. The CDR3 bases are TGCGCCAGCAGCCATGACGGGCGATCTAATGAAAAACTGTTTTTT. The encoded protein is CASSHDGRSNEKLFF. The rearrangement joins TRBV4-3 to TRBJ1-4; D is unresolved. CDR1 LGHNA and CDR2 YSLEER come from the germline V gene. The V and J ends lost 3 bases and 3 bases respectively, with 11 bases between them. The CDR3 is 15 amino acids.